This T cell receptor (beta chain) was retrieved from a study of T-cell memory formation after mild COVID-19. Study-wide background: Largely donor-specific TCR clusters were found.

TCRdb itself ran the 5' RACE reads through MiXCR, one entry per CDR3 protein. The sample lists about 100,000 distinct CDR3 sequences; approximately 15% were seen once. Study-wide results and limits: Memory sampled before infection contained some responding clones, suggesting cross-reactive memory joined. Later expanders leaned toward CD4+, whereas clones contracting from day 15 to 85 were balanced CD4/CD8.

This clonotype was found many times. The antigen remains unidentified. CDR1 is MNHEY, CDR2 SVGEGT, per germline. CDR3 length equals 15 residues. Trimming took 7 bases from V and 4 from J, leaving 16 bases between them. The V call is TRBV6-2 or TRBV6-3, the J call TRBJ2-2, with D maybe TRBD1 (6 bases). The clonotype originates from a man aged 18 to 29 who had mild COVID-19 (a few samples of this study predate the infection). Cell type and time point are not known. Sequencing input: PBMCs or a T cell subset sorted from them (not recorded which). The DNA for the CDR3 is TGTGCCAGCACCAACTCAGGCAGGGGCACCGGGGAGCTGTTTTTT. It specifies CASTNSGRGTGELFF.